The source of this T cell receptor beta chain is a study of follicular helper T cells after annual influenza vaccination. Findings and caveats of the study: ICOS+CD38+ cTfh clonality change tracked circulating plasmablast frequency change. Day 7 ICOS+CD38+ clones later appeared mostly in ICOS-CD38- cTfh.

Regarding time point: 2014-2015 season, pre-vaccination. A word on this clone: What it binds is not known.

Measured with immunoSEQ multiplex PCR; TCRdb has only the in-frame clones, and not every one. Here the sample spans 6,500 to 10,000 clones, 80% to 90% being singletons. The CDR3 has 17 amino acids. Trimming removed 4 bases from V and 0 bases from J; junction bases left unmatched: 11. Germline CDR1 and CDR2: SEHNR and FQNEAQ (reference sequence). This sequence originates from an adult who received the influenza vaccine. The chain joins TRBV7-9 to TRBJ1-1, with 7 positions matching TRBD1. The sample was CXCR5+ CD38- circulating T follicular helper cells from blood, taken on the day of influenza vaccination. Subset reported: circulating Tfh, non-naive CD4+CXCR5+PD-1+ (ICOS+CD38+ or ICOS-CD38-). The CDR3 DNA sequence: TGTGCCAGCAGCTCGTCCGACAGGGCCATCCTGAACACTGAAGCTTTCTTT. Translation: CASSSSDRAILNTEAFF.